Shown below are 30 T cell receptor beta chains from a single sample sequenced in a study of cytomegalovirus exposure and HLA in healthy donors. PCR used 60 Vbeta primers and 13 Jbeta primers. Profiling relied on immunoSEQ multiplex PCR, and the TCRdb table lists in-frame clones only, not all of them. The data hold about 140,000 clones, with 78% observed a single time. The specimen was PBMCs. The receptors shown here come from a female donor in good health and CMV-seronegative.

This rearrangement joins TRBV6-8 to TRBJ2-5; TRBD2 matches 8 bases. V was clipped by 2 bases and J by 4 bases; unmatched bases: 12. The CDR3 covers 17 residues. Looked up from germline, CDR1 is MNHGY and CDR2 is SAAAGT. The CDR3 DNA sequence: TGTGCCAGCAGTTACCGTAAAACGGGGGGGGCAGGAGAGACCCAGTACTTC. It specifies CASSYRKTGGAGETQYF.

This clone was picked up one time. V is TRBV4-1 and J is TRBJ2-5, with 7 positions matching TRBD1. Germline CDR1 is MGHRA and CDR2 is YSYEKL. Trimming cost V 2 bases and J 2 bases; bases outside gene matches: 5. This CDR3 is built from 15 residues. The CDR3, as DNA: TGCGCCAGCAGCCAACCCGACAGGGTACAAGAGACCCAGTACTTC. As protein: CASSQPDRVQETQYF.

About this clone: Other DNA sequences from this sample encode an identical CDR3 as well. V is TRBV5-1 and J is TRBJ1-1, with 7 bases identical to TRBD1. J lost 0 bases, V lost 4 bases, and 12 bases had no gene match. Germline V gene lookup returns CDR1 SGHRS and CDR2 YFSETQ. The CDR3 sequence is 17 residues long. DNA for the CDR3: TGCGCCAGCAGCGGCGGGACAGCGGCTACCATGAACACTGAAGCTTTCTTT. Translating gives CASSGGTAATMNTEAFF.

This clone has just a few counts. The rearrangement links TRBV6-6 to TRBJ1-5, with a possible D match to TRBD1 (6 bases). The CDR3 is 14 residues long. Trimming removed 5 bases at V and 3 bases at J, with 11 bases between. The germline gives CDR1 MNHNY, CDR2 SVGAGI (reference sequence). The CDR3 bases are TGTGCCAGCAGTGAGGACAGCTTCAATCAGCCCCAGCATTTT. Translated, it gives CASSEDSFNQPQHF.

CDR3 nucleotides: TGTGCCAGCAGAGGGGGGGCGCGGAGGGGCAATCAGCCCCAGCATTTT. Translated, it gives CASRGGARRGNQPQHF. This chain uses TRBV28 with TRBJ1-5; D may be TRBD1 (6 bases). Per germline, CDR1 MDHEN and CDR2 SYDVKM. V lost 6 bases and J 2 bases, leaving 17 bases between the germline ends. The CDR3 spans 16 residues.

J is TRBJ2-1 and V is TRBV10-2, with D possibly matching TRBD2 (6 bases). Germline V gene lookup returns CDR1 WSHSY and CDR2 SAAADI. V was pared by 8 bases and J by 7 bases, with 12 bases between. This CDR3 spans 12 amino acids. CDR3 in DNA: TGCGCCAGCCGAGGAGGGCGGAATGAGCAGTTCTTC. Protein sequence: CASRGGRNEQFF.

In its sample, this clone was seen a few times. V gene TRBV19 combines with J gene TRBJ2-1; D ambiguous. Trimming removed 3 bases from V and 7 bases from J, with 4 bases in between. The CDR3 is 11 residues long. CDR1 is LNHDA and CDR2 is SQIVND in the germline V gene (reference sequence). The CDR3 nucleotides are TGTGCCAGTAGTATCGGGAATGAGCAGTTCTTC. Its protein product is CASSIGNEQFF.

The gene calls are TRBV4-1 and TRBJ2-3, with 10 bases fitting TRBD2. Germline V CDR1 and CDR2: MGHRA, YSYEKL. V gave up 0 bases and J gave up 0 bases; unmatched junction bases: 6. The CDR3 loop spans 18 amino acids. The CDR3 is CASSQESGRASSTDTQYF. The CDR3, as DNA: TGCGCCAGCAGCCAAGAGAGCGGGAGGGCCTCGAGCACAGATACGCAGTATTTT.

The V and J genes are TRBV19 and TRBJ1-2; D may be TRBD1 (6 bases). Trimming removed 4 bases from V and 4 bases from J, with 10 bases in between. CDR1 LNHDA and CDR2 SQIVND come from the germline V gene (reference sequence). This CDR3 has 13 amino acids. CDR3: CASSNRVGYGYTF. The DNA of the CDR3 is TGTGCCAGTAGTAACAGGGTGGGCTATGGCTACACCTTC. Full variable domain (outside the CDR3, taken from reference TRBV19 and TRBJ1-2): DGGITQSPKYLFRKEGQNVTLSCEQNLNHDAMYWYRQDPGQGLRLIYYSQIVNDFQKGDIAEGYSVSREKKESFPLTVTSAQKNPTAFYLCASSNRVGYGYTFGSGTRLTVV.

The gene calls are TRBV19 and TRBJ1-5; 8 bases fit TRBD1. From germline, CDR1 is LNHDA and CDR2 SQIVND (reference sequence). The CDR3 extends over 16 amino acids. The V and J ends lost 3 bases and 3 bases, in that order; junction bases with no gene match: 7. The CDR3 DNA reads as TGTGCCAGTAGTATTGGCAGGGGGCTAAACAATCAGCCCCAGCATTTT. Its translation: CASSIGRGLNNQPQHF.

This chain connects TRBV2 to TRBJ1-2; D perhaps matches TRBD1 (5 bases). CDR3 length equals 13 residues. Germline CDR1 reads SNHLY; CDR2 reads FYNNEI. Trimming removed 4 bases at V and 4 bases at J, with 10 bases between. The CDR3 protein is CASSVDSSYGYTF. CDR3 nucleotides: TGTGCCAGCAGTGTAGACAGCAGCTATGGCTACACCTTC. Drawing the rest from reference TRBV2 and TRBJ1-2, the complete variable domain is EPEVTQTPSHQVTQMGQEVILRCVPISNHLYFYWYRQILGQKVEFLVSFYNNEISEKSEIFDDQFSVERPDGSNFTLKIRSTKLEDSAMYFCASSVDSSYGYTFGSGTRLTVV.

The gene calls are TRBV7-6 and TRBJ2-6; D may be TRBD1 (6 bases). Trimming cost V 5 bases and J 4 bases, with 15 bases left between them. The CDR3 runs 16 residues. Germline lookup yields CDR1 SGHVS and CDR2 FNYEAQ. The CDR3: CASSRRTGHGANVLTF. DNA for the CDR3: TGTGCCAGCAGCCGCAGAACAGGGCACGGGGCCAACGTCCTGACTTTC.

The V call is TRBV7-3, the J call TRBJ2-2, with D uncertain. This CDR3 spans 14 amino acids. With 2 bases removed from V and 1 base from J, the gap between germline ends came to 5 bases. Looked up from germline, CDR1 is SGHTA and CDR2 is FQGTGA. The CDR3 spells CASSLSLNTGELFF. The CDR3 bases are TGTGCCAGCAGCTTATCTTTGAACACCGGGGAGCTGTTTTTT.

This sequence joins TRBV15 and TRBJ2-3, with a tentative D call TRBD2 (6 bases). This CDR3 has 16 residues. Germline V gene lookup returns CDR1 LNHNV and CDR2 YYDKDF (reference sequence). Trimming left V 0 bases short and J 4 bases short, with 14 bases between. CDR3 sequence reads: CATSREGLSTADTQYF. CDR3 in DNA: TGTGCCACCAGCAGAGAGGGACTCAGCACCGCAGATACGCAGTATTTT.

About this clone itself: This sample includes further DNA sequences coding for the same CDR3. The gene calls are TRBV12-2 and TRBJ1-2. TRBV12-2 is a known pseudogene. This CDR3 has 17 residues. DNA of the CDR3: TGTGCAAGTCGCTTACCTCCGTCAGGGAGGTGTTCCGATGGCTACACCTTC. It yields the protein CASRLPPSGRCSDGYTF.

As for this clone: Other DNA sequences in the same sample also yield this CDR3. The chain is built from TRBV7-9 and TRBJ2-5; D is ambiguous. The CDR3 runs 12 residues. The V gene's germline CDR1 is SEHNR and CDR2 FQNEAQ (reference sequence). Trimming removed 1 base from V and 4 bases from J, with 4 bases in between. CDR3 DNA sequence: TGTGCCAGCAGCTTAGTCGGAGAGACCCAGTACTTC. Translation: CASSLVGETQYF.

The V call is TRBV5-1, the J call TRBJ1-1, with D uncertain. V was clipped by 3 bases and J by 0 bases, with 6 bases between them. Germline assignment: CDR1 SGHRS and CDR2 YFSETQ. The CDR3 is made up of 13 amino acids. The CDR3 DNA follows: TGCGCCAGCAGCTCTTCTATGAACACTGAAGCTTTCTTT. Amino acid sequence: CASSSSMNTEAFF.

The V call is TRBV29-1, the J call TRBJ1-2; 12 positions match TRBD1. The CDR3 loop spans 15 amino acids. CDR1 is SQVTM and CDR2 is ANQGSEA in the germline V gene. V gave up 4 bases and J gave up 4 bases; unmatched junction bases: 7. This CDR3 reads CSVGAGTGGTYGYTF. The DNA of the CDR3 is TGCAGCGTTGGGGCCGGGACAGGGGGCACCTATGGCTACACCTTC.

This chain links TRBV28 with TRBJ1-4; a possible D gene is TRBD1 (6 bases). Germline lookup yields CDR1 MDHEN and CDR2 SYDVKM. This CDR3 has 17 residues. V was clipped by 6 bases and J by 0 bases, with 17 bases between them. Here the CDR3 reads CASSPRGGHTTNEKLFF. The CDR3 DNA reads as TGTGCCAGCAGCCCCCGGGGGGGGCATACAACTAATGAAAAACTGTTTTTT.

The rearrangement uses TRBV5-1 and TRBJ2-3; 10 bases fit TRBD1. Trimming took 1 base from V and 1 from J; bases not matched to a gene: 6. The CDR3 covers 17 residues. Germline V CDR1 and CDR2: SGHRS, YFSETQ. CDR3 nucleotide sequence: TGCGCCAGCAGCTTGAGGGGACAGGGGTTAGGCACAGATACGCAGTATTTT. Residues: CASSLRGQGLGTDTQYF.

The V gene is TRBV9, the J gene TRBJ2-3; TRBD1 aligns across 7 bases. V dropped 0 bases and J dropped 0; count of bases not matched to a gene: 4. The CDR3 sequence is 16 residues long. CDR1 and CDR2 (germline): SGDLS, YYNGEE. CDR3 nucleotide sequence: TGTGCCAGCAGCGTAGGGGCAGGGGGTAGCACAGATACGCAGTATTTT. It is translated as CASSVGAGGSTDTQYF.

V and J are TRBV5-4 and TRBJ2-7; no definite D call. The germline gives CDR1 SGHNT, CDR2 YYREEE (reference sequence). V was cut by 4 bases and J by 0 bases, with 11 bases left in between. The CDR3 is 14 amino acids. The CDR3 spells CASSQDMISYEQYF. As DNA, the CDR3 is TGTGCCAGCAGCCAAGACATGATCTCCTACGAGCAGTACTTC.

CDR3 loop: CASSSGGLSAWLEGYTF. CDR3 nucleotides: TGTGCCAGCAGCTCCGGAGGGTTATCAGCGTGGCTTGAAGGCTACACCTTC. This chain uses TRBV7-9 with TRBJ1-2, with no clear D. Germline V gene lookup returns CDR1 SEHNR and CDR2 FQNEAQ (reference sequence). Trimming took off 4 bases at V and 8 bases at J, with 26 bases between the two ends. The CDR3 consists of 17 residues.

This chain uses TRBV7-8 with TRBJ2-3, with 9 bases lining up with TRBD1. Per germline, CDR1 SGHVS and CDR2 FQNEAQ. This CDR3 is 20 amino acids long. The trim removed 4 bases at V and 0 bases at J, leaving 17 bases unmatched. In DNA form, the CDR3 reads TGTGCCAGCAGCTCCGCCCGCCCGGGACAGGGTACCACTAGCACAGATACGCAGTATTTT. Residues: CASSSARPGQGTTSTDTQYF. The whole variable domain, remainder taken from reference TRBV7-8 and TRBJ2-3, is GAGVSQSPRYKVAKRGQDVALRCDPISGHVSLFWYQQALGQGPEFLTYFQNEAQLDKSGLPSDRFFAERPEGSVSTLKIQRTQQEDSAVYLCASSSARPGQGTTSTDTQYFGPGTRLTVL.

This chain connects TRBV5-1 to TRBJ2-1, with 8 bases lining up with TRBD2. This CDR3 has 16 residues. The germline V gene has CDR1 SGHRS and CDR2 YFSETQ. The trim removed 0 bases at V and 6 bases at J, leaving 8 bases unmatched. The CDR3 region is CASSLDSGVGGNEQFF. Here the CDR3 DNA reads TGCGCCAGCAGCTTGGATAGCGGGGTGGGGGGCAATGAGCAGTTCTTC. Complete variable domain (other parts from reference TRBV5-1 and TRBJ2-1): KAGVTQTPRYLIKTRGQQVTLSCSPISGHRSVSWYQQTPGQGLQFLFEYFSETQRNKGNFPGRFSGRQFSNSRSEMNVSTLELGDSALYLCASSLDSGVGGNEQFFGPGTRLTVL.

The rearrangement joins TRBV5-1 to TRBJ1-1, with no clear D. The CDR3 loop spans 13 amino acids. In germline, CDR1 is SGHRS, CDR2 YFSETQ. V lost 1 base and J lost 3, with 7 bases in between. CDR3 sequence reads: CASSLLRDTEAFF. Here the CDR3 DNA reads TGCGCCAGCAGCTTGTTGCGGGACACTGAAGCTTTCTTT.

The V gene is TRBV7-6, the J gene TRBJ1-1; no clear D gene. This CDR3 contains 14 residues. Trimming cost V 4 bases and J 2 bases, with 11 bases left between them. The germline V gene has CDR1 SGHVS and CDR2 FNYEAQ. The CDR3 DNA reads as TGTGCCAGCAGCTCCCTGACGGGTAACACTGAAGCTTTCTTT. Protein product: CASSSLTGNTEAFF.

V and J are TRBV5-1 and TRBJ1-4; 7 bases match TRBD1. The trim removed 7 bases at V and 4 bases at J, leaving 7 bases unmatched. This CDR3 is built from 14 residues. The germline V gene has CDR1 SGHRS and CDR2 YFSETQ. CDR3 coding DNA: TGCGCCAGCGCCTCGGGACAGCGTAATGAAAAACTGTTTTTT. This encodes CASASGQRNEKLFF.

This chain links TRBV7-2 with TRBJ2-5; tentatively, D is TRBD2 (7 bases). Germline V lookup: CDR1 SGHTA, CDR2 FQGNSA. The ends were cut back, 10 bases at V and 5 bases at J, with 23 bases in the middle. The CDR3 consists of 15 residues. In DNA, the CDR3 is TGTGCCACGGGAAGGGGAGGGGGGTATTGGGAGACCCAGTACTTC. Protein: CATGRGGGYWETQYF. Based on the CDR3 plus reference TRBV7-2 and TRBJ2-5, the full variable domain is GAGVSQSPSNKVTEKGKDVELRCDPISGHTALYWYRQSLGQGLEFLIYFQGNSAPDKSGLPSDRFSAERTGGSVSTLTIQRTQQEDSAVYLCATGRGGGYWETQYFGPGTRLLVL.

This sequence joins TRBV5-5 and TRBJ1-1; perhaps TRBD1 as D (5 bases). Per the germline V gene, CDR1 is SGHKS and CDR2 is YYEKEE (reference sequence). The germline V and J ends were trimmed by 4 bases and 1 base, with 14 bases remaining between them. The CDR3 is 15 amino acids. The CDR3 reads CASSPRVGANTEAFF. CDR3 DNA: TGTGCCAGCAGCCCCAGAGTTGGGGCGAACACTGAAGCTTTCTTT. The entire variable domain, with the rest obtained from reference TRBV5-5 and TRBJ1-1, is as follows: DAGVTQSPTHLIKTRGQQVTLRCSPISGHKSVSWYQQVLGQGPQFIFQYYEKEERGRGNFPDRFSARQFPNYSSELNVNALLLGDSALYLCASSPRVGANTEAFFGQGTRLTVV.